A single sample gave rise to the 22 T cell receptor beta chains below, sequenced in a study of blood T cell repertoires in COVID-19. The data were produced by immunoSEQ multiplex PCR, yet TCRdb's version contains in-frame clones alone and is incomplete. The sample shows about 62,000 clones, around 86% of them seen only once. The sample comprised peripheral blood. The receptor set was obtained from a man between 65 and 80 years old with acute or convalescent COVID-19.

The rearrangement uses TRBV12-3 or TRBV12-4 and TRBJ1-2; 9 bases agree with TRBD1. CDR3 length: 13 amino acids. V lost 6 bases, J lost 4 bases, and 3 bases stayed unmatched. This CDR3 is CASRGQGLYGYTF. CDR3 coding DNA: TGTGCCAGCAGGGGACAGGGCCTCTATGGCTACACCTTC.

V gene TRBV21-1 combines with J gene TRBJ1-2. TRBV21-1 is termed a pseudogene. The CDR3 spans 13 residues. The CDR3 reads CASSKEPEGGYTF. CDR3 bases: TGTGCCAGCAGCAAAGAGCCAGAGGGAGGCTACACCTTC.

This chain connects TRBV21-1 to TRBJ2-1; the table's D call of TRBD1 was not tested on the DNA. TRBV21-1 is reported as a pseudogene. The CDR3 covers 20 residues. The CDR3 region has the DNA TGTGCCAGCAGCTGGGCCGGGACAGGGGGAGATAGCGGGGTATACAATGAGCAGTTCTTC. This codes for CASSWAGTGGDSGVYNEQFF.

The chain carries TRBV10-3 and TRBJ1-2; D is perhaps TRBD1 (6 bases). This CDR3 contains 16 residues. CDR1 is ENHRY, CDR2 SYGVKD, per germline. V lost 2 bases to trimming and J lost 6 bases, with 19 bases between them. The CDR3 DNA reads as TGTGCCATCAGTGAGGGAGGTTGGGGGCGGTACGATGGCTACACCTTC. This sequence encodes CAISEGGWGRYDGYTF.

The V and J genes are TRBV5-1 and TRBJ1-6; 8 bases are a match to TRBD1. In germline, CDR1 is SGHRS, CDR2 YFSETQ. Losses at the gene ends were 4 bases for V and 5 bases for J; bases not matched to a gene: 5. There are 15 residues in the CDR3. CDR3 sequence reads: CASSPATGDNSPLHF. The CDR3 DNA sequence: TGCGCCAGCAGCCCGGCGACAGGGGATAATTCACCCCTCCACTTT. The variable domain in full, completed from reference TRBV5-1 and TRBJ1-6, reads KAGVTQTPRYLIKTRGQQVTLSCSPISGHRSVSWYQQTPGQGLQFLFEYFSETQRNKGNFPGRFSGRQFSNSRSEMNVSTLELGDSALYLCASSPATGDNSPLHFGNGTRLTVT.

The genes are TRBV7-9 and TRBJ2-7, with 11 bases identical to TRBD1. The V and J ends lost 3 bases and 5 bases, in that order; junction bases with no gene match: 6. In germline, CDR1 is SEHNR, CDR2 FQNEAQ (reference sequence). This CDR3 comprises 15 residues. The CDR3 protein is CASSFRGTGGDEQYF. As DNA, the CDR3 is TGTGCCAGCAGCTTTCGCGGGACAGGGGGTGACGAGCAGTACTTC.

This clone was recorded once. This sequence joins TRBV7-2 and TRBJ1-2, with a tentative D call TRBD1 (6 bases). The CDR3 loop spans 17 amino acids. Germline lookup yields CDR1 SGHTA and CDR2 FQGNSA. V was pared by 5 bases and J by 2 bases, with 21 bases between. CDR3 sequence: CASSPSDSYNSNYGYTF. The CDR3 nucleotides read TGTGCCAGCAGCCCGTCGGACAGCTACAATTCGAACTATGGCTACACCTTC.

V is TRBV4-2 and J is TRBJ1-1; 8 nucleotides match TRBD1. CDR3 length equals 15 residues. V lost 9 bases, J lost 3 bases, and 12 bases stayed unmatched. The germline CDR1 and CDR2 sequences are LGHNA and YNFKEQ. The CDR3 DNA is TGTGCCAGTAAGGCAGGGGGCGGACGGGACACTGAAGCTTTCTTT. Protein: CASKAGGGRDTEAFF.

The chain joins TRBV10-3 to TRBJ1-1, with D perhaps TRBD1 (6 bases). Deletions cut 0 bases from V and 1 base from J, with 21 bases between. Germline CDR1 ENHRY, CDR2 SYGVKD. CDR3 length equals 19 residues. In DNA form, the CDR3 reads TGTGCCATCAGTGAGTCGAAACAGGGCTTGCTTATAGGGAACACTGAAGCTTTCTTT. It translates to CAISESKQGLLIGNTEAFF.

The chain is built from TRBV3-1 (or the pseudogene TRBV3-2) and TRBJ1-2; D remains ambiguous. In germline, CDR1 is LGHDT, CDR2 YNNKEL (reference sequence). The V and J ends lost 0 bases and 8 bases respectively, with 10 bases between them. The CDR3 runs 13 residues. CDR3 sequence (DNA): TGTGCCAGCAGCCAAGAGAATCGGTTAGGCTACACCTTC. Protein sequence: CASSQENRLGYTF.

This clone was found once. The rearrangement uses TRBV5-1 and TRBJ2-1; 13 positions agree with TRBD2. Per germline, CDR1 SGHRS and CDR2 YFSETQ. The junction had 5 bases not matched to a gene; V was cut back by 4 bases and J by 7 bases. This CDR3 is built from 15 residues. The CDR3 bases are TGCGCCAGCAGCGGACTAGCGGGAGCTCAGAATGAGCAGTTCTTC. Translated: CASSGLAGAQNEQFF.

Here the CDR3 DNA reads TGCAGCGCCCGGCGGCAGAGAAATTCACCCCTCCACTTT. It is translated as CSARRQRNSPLHF. The chain links TRBV29-1 to TRBJ1-6, with no clear D. This CDR3 has 13 residues. Trimming cost V 7 bases and J 7 bases, with 14 bases left between them. Germline loops: CDR1 SQVTM, CDR2 ANQGSEA.

The rearrangement links TRBV5-1 to TRBJ2-7, with TRBD2 matching 8 bases. The V gene end was trimmed by 0 bases and the J gene end by 2 bases; junction bases not matched to a gene: 7. Germline lookup yields CDR1 SGHRS and CDR2 YFSETQ. The CDR3 has 16 residues. For the CDR3, the DNA is TGCGCCAGCAGCTTGGGGAGCCGAGCGGGAGCCTACGAGCAGTACTTC. Translating gives CASSLGSRAGAYEQYF.

This clone was counted a few times. CDR3 in amino acids: CASSLAGGGTGELFF. The DNA for the CDR3 is TGTGCCAGCAGTCTAGCGGGAGGGGGCACCGGGGAGCTGTTTTTT. This rearrangement joins TRBV2 to TRBJ2-2; 12 positions agree with TRBD2. The CDR3 consists of 15 residues. Germline V gene data show CDR1 as SNHLY and CDR2 as FYNNEI. Trimming took 5 bases from V and 4 from J; bases not matched to a gene: 2.

The V gene is TRBV9, the J gene TRBJ2-3, with a weak D call TRBD2 (7 bases). The CDR3 is 16 amino acids. Looked up from germline, CDR1 is SGDLS and CDR2 is YYNGEE. Trimming removed 5 bases at V and 0 bases at J, with 16 bases between. This chain's CDR3 is CASRPRRGGSTDTQYF. CDR3 sequence (DNA): TGTGCCAGCAGACCCCGGAGGGGGGGTAGCACAGATACGCAGTATTTT.

The chain has TRBV28 and TRBJ2-4; the match to TRBD1 covers 10 bases. J gave up 2 bases and V 6 bases, and 10 bases lay outside the gene matches. CDR3 size: 17 residues. Germline V lookup: CDR1 MDHEN, CDR2 SYDVKM. DNA of the CDR3: TGTGCCAGCAGCTCAGGACAGGGGGTTATTCCCAAAAACATTCAGTACTTC. The encoded protein is CASSSGQGVIPKNIQYF. The variable domain in full, completed from reference TRBV28 and TRBJ2-4, reads DVKVTQSSRYLVKRTGEKVFLECVQDMDHENMFWYRQDPGLGLRLIYFSYDVKMKEKGDIPEGYSVSREKKERFSLILESASTNQTSMYLCASSSGQGVIPKNIQYFGAGTRLSVL.

The chain carries TRBV5-1 and TRBJ1-1; D ambiguous. CDR3 length: 16 amino acids. Trimming pared 6 bases from V and 6 bases from J, leaving 24 bases between. CDR1 is SGHRS, CDR2 YFSETQ, per germline. The CDR3 bases are TGCGCCAGCACCTCTTCCGGGAGCCCTCAGGCCCCTGAAGCTTTCTTT. It is translated as CASTSSGSPQAPEAFF.

The rearrangement links TRBV6-5 to TRBJ1-4; 7 bases are shared with TRBD1. V shed 8 bases and J 10 bases; nucleotides not matched to a gene: 10. The CDR3 contains 13 residues. Germline V gene data show CDR1 as MNHEY and CDR2 as SVGAGI. The CDR3 spells CASRLQGPGKLFF. As DNA, the CDR3 is TGTGCCAGCCGATTACAGGGGCCGGGAAAACTGTTTTTT.

This sequence joins TRBV2 and TRBJ2-3; no reliable D call. The CDR3 runs 15 residues. V was shortened by 2 bases and J by 0 bases, with 9 bases between the two germline ends. Germline lookup yields CDR1 SNHLY and CDR2 FYNNEI. The CDR3 DNA reads TGTGCCAGCAGTGAACAAGCCTCTAGCACAGATACGCAGTATTTT. Its protein is CASSEQASSTDTQYF.

In this sample, this clone turned up a few times. The chain combines TRBV6-6 with TRBJ2-2; the match to TRBD1 covers 7 bases. The CDR3 contains 18 residues. CDR1 and CDR2 from the germline V gene are MNHNY and SVGAGI (reference sequence). Germline trimming cut 5 bases from V and 2 bases from J; bases unmatched to any gene: 14. CDR3 loop: CASSRSPPGQTNTGELFF. The CDR3 DNA sequence: TGTGCCAGCAGTCGTTCACCCCCGGGACAGACCAACACCGGGGAGCTGTTTTTT.

CDR3 loop: CASSPLTGEKLFF. The CDR3 bases are TGTGCCAGTAGTCCACTTACGGGAGAAAAACTGTTTTTT. The gene calls are TRBV19 and TRBJ1-4; no firm D call. The CDR3 extends over 13 amino acids. Germline CDR1 reads LNHDA; CDR2 reads SQIVND (reference sequence). V was shortened by 5 bases and J by 8 bases, with 12 bases between the two germline ends.

V is TRBV12-3 or TRBV12-4 and J is TRBJ2-3; no reliable D call. The CDR3 runs 12 residues. V was cut by 5 bases and J by 5 bases, with 8 bases left in between. The CDR3: CASSPPGDTQYF. CDR3 DNA: TGTGCCAGCAGTCCCCCGGGAGATACGCAGTATTTT.